The 26 T cell receptor beta chains presented below share a single source sample, sequenced in a study of radiotherapy plus CTLA-4 blockade in lung cancer. Libraries were prepared by immunoSEQ multiplex PCR; TCRdb keeps only in-frame clonotypes and omits some of them. This sample has around 65,000 clones, with 70% to 85% found just once. The material sequenced was peripheral blood, taken from a patient treated with radiotherapy plus ipilimumab. The receptors were gathered from a human donor with non-small cell lung cancer who had a complete response to radiotherapy plus ipilimumab.

The chain combines TRBV29-1 with TRBJ1-2, with D possibly TRBD1 on 5 matching bases. Between the trimmed V and J ends, which lost 0 bases and 5 bases, there was a span of 7 bases. Germline V gives CDR1 SQVTM, CDR2 ANQGSEA. The CDR3 is 12 amino acids. The CDR3 sequence: CSVEDQGYGYTF. CDR3 sequence (DNA): TGCAGCGTTGAAGATCAGGGTTATGGCTACACCTTC.

CDR3 sequence reads: CASQSGDPDTQYF. The CDR3, as DNA: TGCGCCAGCCAGAGCGGGGATCCAGATACGCAGTATTTT. The V gene is TRBV5-1, the J gene TRBJ2-3; 7 nucleotides match TRBD2. Germline V gene sequence: CDR1 SGHRS, CDR2 YFSETQ. After removal of 7 bases from V and 4 bases from J, the junction contained 6 bases not matched to a gene. The CDR3 has 13 amino acids.

The chain combines TRBV5-1 with TRBJ2-1, with 10 positions matching TRBD2. The length of the CDR3 is 15 residues. J was trimmed by 4 bases and V by 5 bases; bases with no gene match: 6. The germline gives CDR1 SGHRS, CDR2 YFSETQ. CDR3 amino acids: CASSEVAGGYNEQFF. CDR3 sequence (DNA): TGCGCCAGCAGTGAAGTAGCGGGAGGTTACAATGAGCAGTTCTTC.

This chain joins TRBV7-2 and TRBJ2-7; D is unclear. Trimming removed 3 bases from V and 3 bases from J, with 6 bases in between. Germline V gene data show CDR1 as SGHTA and CDR2 as FQGNSA. CDR3 length: 12 amino acids. The chain's CDR3 is CASSFEHYEQYF. CDR3 nucleotides: TGTGCCAGCAGCTTTGAGCACTACGAGCAGTACTTC.

The rearrangement links TRBV6-1 to TRBJ2-1, with TRBD2 matching over 11 bases. The CDR3 length is 15 residues. CDR1 is MNHNS, CDR2 SASEGT, per germline. J lost 7 bases, V lost 2 bases, and 4 bases had no gene match. The chain's CDR3 is CASSEMGLAVNEQFF. The CDR3 region has the DNA TGTGCCAGCAGTGAAATGGGACTAGCGGTTAATGAGCAGTTCTTC.

CDR3 sequence (DNA): TGTGCCAGCACAGGGCCGGGGCGCACTGAAGCTTTCTTT. This codes for CASTGPGRTEAFF. V usage is TRBV27 and J usage is TRBJ1-1, with a possible D match to TRBD1 (5 bases). This CDR3 has 13 residues. V lost 7 bases, J lost 4 bases, and 13 bases lay in between. Germline assignment: CDR1 MNHEY and CDR2 SMNVEV (reference sequence).

On this clone itself: At the DNA level, this CDR3 is encoded by other sequences in the same sample as well. The genes are TRBV7-2 and TRBJ2-7; D unclear. V gave up 1 base and J gave up 0 bases, with 7 bases separating them. The germline V gene encodes CDR1 SGHTA and CDR2 FQGNSA. This CDR3 is 14 amino acids long. The CDR3 here is CASSLGGVSYEQYF. As DNA, the CDR3 is TGTGCCAGCAGCTTAGGTGGAGTCTCCTACGAGCAGTACTTC.

This clone has just a few counts. This chain uses TRBV19 with TRBJ2-2; 7 bases are shared with TRBD2. CDR1 is LNHDA, CDR2 SQIVND, per germline (reference sequence). The CDR3 is made up of 13 amino acids. With V trimmed by 10 bases and J by 5 bases, 7 bases remained unmatched. The CDR3 loop is CATPGEGTGELFF. DNA for the CDR3: TGTGCCACTCCGGGGGAGGGGACCGGGGAGCTGTTTTTT.

The chain has TRBV30 and TRBJ2-7; 7 bases fit TRBD1. Germline lookup yields CDR1 GTSNPN and CDR2 SVGIG (reference sequence). The CDR3 consists of 12 residues. V was pared by 5 bases and J by 1 base, with 2 bases of the junction left unmatched. The DNA for the CDR3 is TGTGCCTGGGGGACAGAGTCCTACGAGCAGTACTTC. Protein product: CAWGTESYEQYF.

This clone was detected only once. This chain uses TRBV18 with TRBJ1-1; 8 bases map to TRBD1. The CDR3 runs to 15 residues. Trimming removed 3 bases from V and 3 bases from J; junction bases left unmatched: 6. Germline values: CDR1 KGHSH, CDR2 LQKENI. As DNA, the CDR3 is TGTGCCAGCTCACCGGACAGGGCGACGGACACTGAAGCTTTCTTT. Protein product: CASSPDRATDTEAFF.

The rearrangement uses TRBV6-5 and TRBJ2-7; D tentatively reads TRBD1 or TRBD2 (5 bases each). The CDR3 is made up of 13 amino acids. Trimming removed 6 bases from V and 2 bases from J, with 11 bases in between. Germline assignment: CDR1 MNHEY and CDR2 SVGAGI. This CDR3 reads CASSPGRTYEQYV. In DNA form, the CDR3 reads TGTGCCAGCAGCCCGGGACGAACCTACGAGCAGTACGTC.

The genes are TRBV30 and TRBJ1-4; D gene unclear. The germline V gene encodes CDR1 GTSNPN and CDR2 SVGIG (reference sequence). Trimming left V 0 bases short and J 8 bases short, with 16 bases between. The CDR3 runs 15 residues. In DNA form, the CDR3 reads TGTGCCTGGAGTGTACAAGGGCCGCGAGGAGAAAAACTGTTTTTT. Translation gives CAWSVQGPRGEKLFF.

Here the CDR3 reads CASSVLTGTGELFF. The DNA of the CDR3 is TGTGCCAGCAGTGTACTAACAGGGACCGGGGAGCTGTTTTTT. This chain joins TRBV6-4 and TRBJ2-2, with D possibly TRBD1 on 6 matching bases. Trimming removed 4 bases from V and 5 bases from J, with 11 bases in between. The length of the CDR3 is 14 residues. Germline assignment: CDR1 MRHNA and CDR2 SNTAGT.

V gene TRBV7-2 combines with J gene TRBJ2-2; TRBD2 matches at 10 bases. This CDR3 contains 17 residues. Germline CDR1 reads SGHTA; CDR2 reads FQGNSA. V was pared by 4 bases and J by 1 base, with 6 bases of the junction left unmatched. The CDR3 reads CASSYQTSGWNTGELFF. The CDR3 DNA reads TGTGCCAGCAGCTATCAGACTAGCGGGTGGAACACCGGGGAGCTGTTTTTT. The whole variable domain, remainder taken from reference TRBV7-2 and TRBJ2-2, is GAGVSQSPSNKVTEKGKDVELRCDPISGHTALYWYRQSLGQGLEFLIYFQGNSAPDKSGLPSDRFSAERTGGSVSTLTIQRTQQEDSAVYLCASSYQTSGWNTGELFFGEGSRLTVL.

The chain employs TRBV9 and TRBJ2-6; the match to TRBD2 covers 7 bases. Germline V gives CDR1 SGDLS, CDR2 YYNGEE. The CDR3 runs to 18 residues. The ends lost 0 bases at V and 0 bases at J; junction bases unmatched: 6. The CDR3 is CASSVGERGPSGANVLTF. In nucleotides, the CDR3 is TGTGCCAGCAGCGTAGGAGAGCGGGGCCCCTCTGGGGCCAACGTCCTGACTTTC.

V and J are TRBV12-5 and TRBJ2-7; D not resolved. Germline V gene lookup returns CDR1 LGHNT and CDR2 FRNRAP. The CDR3 has 12 amino acids. V lost 2 bases and J lost 4, with 6 bases in between. CDR3 sequence reads: CASGLTDYEQYV. For the CDR3, the DNA is TGTGCTAGTGGTTTGACAGATTACGAGCAGTACGTC.

The chain links TRBV5-8 to TRBJ1-2; D is perhaps TRBD1 (6 bases). Germline V CDR1 and CDR2: SGHTS, YDEGEE. Trimming removed 6 bases from V and 4 bases from J, with 19 bases in between. The CDR3 loop spans 15 amino acids. The CDR3 spells CASIRDTEKLYGYTF. In DNA, the CDR3 is TGTGCCAGCATCCGGGACACCGAAAAACTCTATGGCTACACCTTC.

The chain uses TRBV11-2 and TRBJ1-2, with D possibly matching TRBD1 (5 bases). The CDR3 contains 14 residues. In germline, CDR1 is SGHAT, CDR2 FQNNGV. Between the trimmed V and J ends, which lost 0 bases and 4 bases, there was a span of 9 bases. CDR3 in DNA: TGTGCCAGCAGCTTAGATACTGGGACCTATGGCTACACCTTC. Amino acids: CASSLDTGTYGYTF.

The V gene is TRBV6-1, the J gene TRBJ2-7; 7 positions match TRBD1. With V trimmed by 6 bases and J by 0 bases, 5 bases remained unmatched. The CDR3 has 14 amino acids. CDR1 is MNHNS and CDR2 is SASEGT in the germline V gene. CDR3 sequence reads: CASSTGTDSYEQYF. In DNA form, the CDR3 reads TGTGCCAGCAGCACCGGGACAGACTCCTACGAGCAGTACTTC.

This CDR3 is CASSQRQGESSYEQYF. In DNA, the CDR3 is TGCGCCAGCAGCCAACGTCAGGGGGAAAGCTCCTACGAGCAGTACTTC. V usage is TRBV4-1 and J usage is TRBJ2-5; 7 nucleotides align to TRBD1. The DNA end is a closer match to TRBJ2-7, so the J assignment may be wrong. Looked up from germline, CDR1 is MGHRA and CDR2 is YSYEKL. This CDR3 is 16 amino acids long.

The chain has TRBV5-4 and TRBJ2-1; D is unclear. The V and J ends lost 4 bases and 8 bases respectively, with 13 bases between them. The germline CDR1 and CDR2 sequences are SGHNT and YYREEE (reference sequence). The CDR3 has 13 amino acids. The CDR3 reads CASSPGPADEQFF. The CDR3 bases are TGTGCCAGCAGCCCCGGTCCGGCGGATGAGCAGTTCTTC.

This chain joins TRBV19 and TRBJ2-2; perhaps TRBD2 as D (6 bases). V lost 5 bases, J lost 6 bases, and 19 bases lay in between. Per germline, CDR1 LNHDA and CDR2 SQIVND (reference sequence). The length of the CDR3 is 16 residues. CDR3 nucleotide sequence: TGTGCCAGTAGTCAGGAACTAGCTATAAAGCCCGGGGAGCTGTTTTTT. It yields the protein CASSQELAIKPGELFF. The full variable domain, rest sourced from reference TRBV19 and TRBJ2-2, is DGGITQSPKYLFRKEGQNVTLSCEQNLNHDAMYWYRQDPGQGLRLIYYSQIVNDFQKGDIAEGYSVSREKKESFPLTVTSAQKNPTAFYLCASSQELAIKPGELFFGEGSRLTVL.

The chain combines TRBV18 with TRBJ1-5, with D perhaps matching TRBD1 (6 bases). The CDR3 covers 18 residues. Trimming removed 5 bases from V and 2 bases from J, with 22 bases in between. CDR1 is KGHSH, CDR2 LQKENI, per germline. The CDR3 DNA is TGTGCCAGCTCAGAACCAGGGGCCCTCGCGGGGGGCAATCAGCCCCAGCATTTT. It specifies CASSEPGALAGGNQPQHF.

The J gene is TRBJ1-1, the V gene TRBV30; the match to TRBD1 covers 8 bases. Per the germline V gene, CDR1 is GTSNPN and CDR2 is SVGIG (reference sequence). CDR3 size: 12 residues. Unmatched junction bases numbered 1, after V lost 5 bases and J lost 2 bases. Here the CDR3 DNA reads TGTGCCTGGGGACAGGGTAACACTGAAGCTTTCTTT. It translates to CAWGQGNTEAFF.

This clone has just one count. The chain has TRBV6-1 and TRBJ2-5; no clear D gene. The DNA end favors TRBJ2-7, so the J call may be wrong. Germline V gene data show CDR1 as MNHNS and CDR2 as SASEGT. This CDR3 has 12 amino acids. In DNA form, the CDR3 reads TGTGCCAGCAGTGGCCAAAGCTACGAGCAGTACTTC. This codes for CASSGQSYEQYF.

This clone appeared a few times. The rearrangement links TRBV29-1 to TRBJ2-1; TRBD2 aligns across 10 bases. The germline V gene has CDR1 SQVTM and CDR2 ANQGSEA. Trimming cost V 3 bases and J 6 bases; bases outside gene matches: 5. This CDR3 comprises 14 residues. CDR3 in amino acids: CSVDSGRASNEQFF. The CDR3 coding sequence is TGCAGCGTTGACAGCGGGAGGGCCAGCAATGAGCAGTTCTTC.